The clone carrying this TCR beta chain was seen a handful of times. The entry originates in a study of T cells in Graves' hyperthyroidism and ophthalmopathy. For the study at large: The initial diagnosis was the point when peripheral blood was collected, ahead of any treatment.

The germline V gene has CDR1 MNHNS and CDR2 SASEGT. Trimming took off 9 bases at V and 0 bases at J, with 9 bases between the two ends. The CDR3 spans 14 residues. What was amplified from RNA transcripts were TCR beta CDR3 regions. The HTBI primer set served for first-round RT-PCR of the TCR CDR3. TCRdb redid the calling of the multiplex PCR reads with MiXCR, one entry per CDR3 protein. The data contain around 620,000 distinct CDR3 sequences, roughly 17% of them singletons. The chain combines TRBV6-1 with TRBJ1-6; D is ambiguous. The specimen was blood. The clonotype originates from a woman in her thirties with Graves' hyperthyroidism. Here the CDR3 DNA reads TGTGCCAGTACACGGTTCTCCTATAATTCACCCCTCCACTTT. Its protein is CASTRFSYNSPLHF.